The clone carrying this T cell receptor (beta chain) occurred a few times. TCR alpha and TCR beta cDNA libraries carrying sample barcodes and UMIs came from 5'RACE with constant-segment primers. MiXCR was run by TCRdb on the 5' RACE reads, yielding one entry per CDR3 protein. The data contain a few hundred thousand distinct CDR3 sequences, less than 25% of them singletons. This specimen belongs to a study of T-cell memory formation after mild COVID-19. Study in general: For the most part, TCR clusters were specific to one donor.

The CDR3 runs to 16 residues. V trimming: 0 bases; J trimming: 0 bases; junction bases outside the gene matches: 3. Germline V gene data show CDR1 as MNHNY and CDR2 as SVGAGI (reference sequence). The chain carries TRBV6-6 and TRBJ2-7; 9 bases are shared with TRBD2. The receptor was isolated from an adult woman who had mild COVID-19 (a few samples of this study predate the infection). Cell type and time point are not known. Material: PBMCs or a T cell subset sorted from them (not recorded which). CDR3 coding DNA: TGTGCCAGCAGTTACTCGGCACTAGCGGGCTCCTACGAGCAGTACTTC. Translating gives CASSYSALAGSYEQYF.